The 8 T cell receptor beta chains below come from one sample, sequenced in a study of blood T cell repertoires in COVID-19. Some clones are missing from TCRdb's copy, which holds only in-frame ones; the method was immunoSEQ multiplex PCR. Of a few hundred thousand clones in the sample, almost 90% were seen once. Sequencing was performed on peripheral blood. The receptors come from a woman between 40 and 50 years old with COVID-19, enrolled during active disease.

In its sample, this clone was seen once. J is TRBJ1-6 and V is TRBV4-1; D is unclear. This CDR3 contains 12 residues. Trimming left V 2 bases short and J 13 bases short, with 9 bases between. The germline V gene encodes CDR1 MGHRA and CDR2 YSYEKL. The CDR3 nucleotides are TGCGCCAGCAGCCAAACTACTTCGCCCCTCCACTTT. Protein: CASSQTTSPLHF.

This clone appeared a few times. The chain uses TRBV19 and TRBJ1-1; D is perhaps TRBD1 (6 bases). The CDR3 spans 12 residues. The germline gives CDR1 LNHDA, CDR2 SQIVND (reference sequence). Trimming took 1 base from V and 8 from J, leaving 8 bases between them. DNA of the CDR3: TGTGCCAGTAGTATAGGGGGGCTCGAAGCTTTCTTT. It is translated as CASSIGGLEAFF.

The rearrangement links TRBV6-2 or TRBV6-3 to TRBJ1-2, with D unresolved. This CDR3 spans 12 amino acids. V was shortened by 5 bases and J by 14 bases, with 18 bases between the two germline ends. From germline, CDR1 is MNHEY and CDR2 SVGEGT. In DNA, the CDR3 is TGTGCCAGCAGTCCCCAGACTCACTTTGAGACCTTC. Its translation: CASSPQTHFETF.

This clone was detected only a few times. V is TRBV28 and J is TRBJ1-5; D might be TRBD1 (6 bases). CDR1 MDHEN and CDR2 SYDVKM come from the germline V gene. The CDR3 is made up of 15 amino acids. V was cut by 8 bases and J by 3 bases, with 17 bases left in between. This chain's CDR3 is CASRPGGGDNQPQHF. CDR3 coding DNA: TGTGCCAGCCGACCGGGGGGCGGGGACAATCAGCCCCAGCATTTT.

CDR3 bases: TGTGCCAGTAGTATTATTGCAACAGGGGAGAGAAACATTCAGTACTTC. It yields the protein CASSIIATGERNIQYF. The rearrangement joins TRBV19 to TRBJ2-4; 7 nucleotides align to TRBD1. Trimming cost V 3 bases and J 6 bases; bases outside gene matches: 11. The CDR3 totals 16 residues. Per the germline V gene, CDR1 is LNHDA and CDR2 is SQIVND (reference sequence).

This chain uses TRBV6-2 or TRBV6-3 with TRBJ1-4; D unresolved. Trimming removed 6 bases at V and 7 bases at J, with 12 bases between. Germline-derived CDR1 and CDR2 are MNHEY and SVGEGT. The CDR3 contains 13 residues. The CDR3 sequence is CASSTDFLEKLFF. Here the CDR3 DNA reads TGTGCCAGCAGCACGGACTTTCTTGAAAAACTGTTTTTT.

In this sample, this clone turned up a few times. The sample carries other DNA sequences with the same CDR3. The chain employs TRBV6-2 or TRBV6-3 and TRBJ1-2; no reliable D call. This CDR3 has 11 residues. The V gene's germline CDR1 is MNHEY and CDR2 SVGEGT. The V end lost 4 bases, the J end lost 4 bases, and 4 bases lay between the germline ends. Written as DNA, the CDR3 is TGTGCCAGCAGTTCTACCTATGGCTACACCTTC. Amino acid sequence: CASSSTYGYTF.

The V call is TRBV2, the J call TRBJ2-3; TRBD2 aligns across 10 bases. The CDR3 runs 16 residues. The ends lost 5 bases at V and 1 base at J; junction bases unmatched: 6. Germline CDR1 and CDR2: SNHLY and FYNNEI. CDR3 amino acids: CASSLTTSGRTDTQYF. The CDR3 DNA is TGTGCCAGCAGTTTAACGACTAGCGGGCGCACAGATACGCAGTATTTT.